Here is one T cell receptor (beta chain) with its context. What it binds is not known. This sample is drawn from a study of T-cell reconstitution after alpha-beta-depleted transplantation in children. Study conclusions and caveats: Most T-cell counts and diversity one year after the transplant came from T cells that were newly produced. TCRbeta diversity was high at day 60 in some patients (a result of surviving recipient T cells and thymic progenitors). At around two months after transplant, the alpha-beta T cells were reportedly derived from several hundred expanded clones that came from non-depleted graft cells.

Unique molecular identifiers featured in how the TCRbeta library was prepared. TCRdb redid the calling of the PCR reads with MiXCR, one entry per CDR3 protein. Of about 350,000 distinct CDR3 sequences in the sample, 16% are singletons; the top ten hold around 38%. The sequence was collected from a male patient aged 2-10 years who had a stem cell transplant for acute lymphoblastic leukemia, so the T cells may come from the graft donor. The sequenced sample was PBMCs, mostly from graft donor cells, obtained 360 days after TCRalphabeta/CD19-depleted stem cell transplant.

The CDR3 region has the DNA TGTGCCAGCAAGATAGCGGGAGGATTGTACCAAGAGACCCAGTACTTC. Its translation is CASKIAGGLYQETQYF. The rearrangement links TRBV12-3 or TRBV12-4 to TRBJ2-5, with 10 bases identical to TRBD2. The CDR3 has 16 amino acids. The trim removed 7 bases at V and 0 bases at J, leaving 8 bases unmatched.